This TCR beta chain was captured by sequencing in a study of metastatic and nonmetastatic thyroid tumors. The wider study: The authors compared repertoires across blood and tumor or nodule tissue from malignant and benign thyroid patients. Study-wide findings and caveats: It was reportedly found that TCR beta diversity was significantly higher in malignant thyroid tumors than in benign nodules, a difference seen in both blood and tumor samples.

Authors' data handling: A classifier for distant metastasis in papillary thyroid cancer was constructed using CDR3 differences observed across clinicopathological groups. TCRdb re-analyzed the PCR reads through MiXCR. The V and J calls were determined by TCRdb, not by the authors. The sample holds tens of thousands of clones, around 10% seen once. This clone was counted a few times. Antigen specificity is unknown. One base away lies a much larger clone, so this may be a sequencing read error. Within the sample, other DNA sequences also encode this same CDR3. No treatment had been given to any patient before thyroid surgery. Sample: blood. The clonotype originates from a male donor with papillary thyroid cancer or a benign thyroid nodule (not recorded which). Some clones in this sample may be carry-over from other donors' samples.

CDR3 DNA sequence: TGTGCCAGCAGTGAGCGGGCTAATGAAAAACTGTTTTTT. Amino acid sequence: CASSERANEKLFF. V gene TRBV6-1 combines with J gene TRBJ1-4; no definite D call. Trimming cost V 3 bases and J 3 bases, with 5 bases left between them. The germline CDR1 and CDR2 sequences are MNHNS and SASEGT. This CDR3 has 13 amino acids.